This note documents a single T cell receptor beta chain sequence. From germline, CDR1 is MGHRA and CDR2 YSYEKL. The V gene lost 4 bases and the J gene lost 0 bases, with 12 bases spanning the gap. The CDR3 spans 15 residues. Seattle enrolled patients during active infection and tracked them longitudinally. This entry comes from a study of blood T cell repertoires in COVID-19. Looking at the study overall: T cells, B-cell-depleted T cells, or PBMCs provided the cDNA or gDNA that served as material.

In the original analysis: Estimation of nucleated cell counts was performed using reference gene primer amplification. Clones were read by immunoSEQ multiplex PCR, and TCRdb kept only the in-frame ones, dropping some. The D gene and trimming were derived from the DNA, and the V and J assignments and clone size from that table. The sample includes 250,000 to 400,000 clones, roughly 90% of them seen just once. The receptor's source is a woman aged 25 to 39 with COVID-19, enrolled during active disease. Sequencing input: peripheral blood. The rearrangement uses TRBV4-1 and TRBJ1-2; TRBD1 is a possible D gene (5 bases). DNA of the CDR3: TGCGCCAGCAGCCCCCGCGGGGGAGCTAACTATGGCTACACCTTC. Residues: CASSPRGGANYGYTF.